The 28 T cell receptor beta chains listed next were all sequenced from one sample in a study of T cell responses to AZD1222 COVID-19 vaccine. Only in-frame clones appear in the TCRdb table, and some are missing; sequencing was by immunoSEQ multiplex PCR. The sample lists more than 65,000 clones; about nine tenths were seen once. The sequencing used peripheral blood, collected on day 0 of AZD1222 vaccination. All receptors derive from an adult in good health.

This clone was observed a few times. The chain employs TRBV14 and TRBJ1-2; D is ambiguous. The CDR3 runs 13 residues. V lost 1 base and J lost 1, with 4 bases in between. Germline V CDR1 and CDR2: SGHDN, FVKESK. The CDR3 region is CASSQADNYGYTF. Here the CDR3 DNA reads TGTGCCAGCAGCCAAGCAGATAACTATGGCTACACCTTC.

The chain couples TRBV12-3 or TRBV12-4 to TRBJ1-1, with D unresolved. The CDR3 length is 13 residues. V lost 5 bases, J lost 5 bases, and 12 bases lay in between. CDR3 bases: TGTGCCAGCAGTGCCGGTGTGAGGACTGAAGCTTTCTTT. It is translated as CASSAGVRTEAFF.

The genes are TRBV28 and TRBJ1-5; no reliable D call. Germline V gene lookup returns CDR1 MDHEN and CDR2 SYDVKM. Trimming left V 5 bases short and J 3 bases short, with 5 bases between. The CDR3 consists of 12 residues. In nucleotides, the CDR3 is TGTGCCAGCAGTGATATCAATCAGCCCCAGCATTTT. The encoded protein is CASSDINQPQHF. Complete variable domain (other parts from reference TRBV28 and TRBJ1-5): DVKVTQSSRYLVKRTGEKVFLECVQDMDHENMFWYRQDPGLGLRLIYFSYDVKMKEKGDIPEGYSVSREKKERFSLILESASTNQTSMYLCASSDINQPQHFGDGTRLSIL.

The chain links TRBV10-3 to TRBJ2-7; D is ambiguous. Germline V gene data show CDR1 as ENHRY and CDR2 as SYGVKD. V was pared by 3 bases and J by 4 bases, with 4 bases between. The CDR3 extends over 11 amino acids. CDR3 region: CAISDLYEQYF. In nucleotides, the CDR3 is TGTGCCATCAGTGATCTATACGAGCAGTACTTC.

The CDR3 sequence: CASSLIGDRYYEQYF. The CDR3 nucleotides are TGTGCCAGCAGCTTAATTGGGGATAGGTACTACGAGCAGTACTTC. V and J are TRBV11-2 and TRBJ2-7; D unclear. CDR3 size: 15 residues. V was trimmed by 2 bases and J by 3 bases, leaving 14 bases between them. Germline lookup yields CDR1 SGHAT and CDR2 FQNNGV.

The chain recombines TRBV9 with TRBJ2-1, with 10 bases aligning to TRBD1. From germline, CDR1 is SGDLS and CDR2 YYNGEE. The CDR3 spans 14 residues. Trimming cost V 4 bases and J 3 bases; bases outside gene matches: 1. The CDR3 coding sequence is TGTGCCAGCAGCCGGACAGGGGGCTACAATGAGCAGTTCTTC. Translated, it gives CASSRTGGYNEQFF. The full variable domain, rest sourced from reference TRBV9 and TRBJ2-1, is DSGVTQTPKHLITATGQRVTLRCSPRSGDLSVYWYQQSLDQGLQFLIQYYNGEERAKGNILERFSAQQFPDLHSELNLSSLELGDSALYFCASSRTGGYNEQFFGPGTRLTVL.

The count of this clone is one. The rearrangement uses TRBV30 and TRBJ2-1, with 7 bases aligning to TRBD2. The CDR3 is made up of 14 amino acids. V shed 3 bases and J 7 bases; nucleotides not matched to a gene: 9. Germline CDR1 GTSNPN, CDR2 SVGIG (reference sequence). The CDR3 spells CAWRGLSARNEQFF. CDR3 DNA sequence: TGTGCCTGGAGGGGACTAAGCGCCAGGAATGAGCAGTTCTTC.

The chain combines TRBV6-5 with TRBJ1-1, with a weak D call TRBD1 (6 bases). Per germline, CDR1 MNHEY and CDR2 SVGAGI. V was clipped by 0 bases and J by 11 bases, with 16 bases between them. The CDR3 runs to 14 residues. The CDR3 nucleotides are TGTGCCAGCAGTTACTCGAACAGGGCGTATGGGGCTTTCTTT. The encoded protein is CASSYSNRAYGAFF.

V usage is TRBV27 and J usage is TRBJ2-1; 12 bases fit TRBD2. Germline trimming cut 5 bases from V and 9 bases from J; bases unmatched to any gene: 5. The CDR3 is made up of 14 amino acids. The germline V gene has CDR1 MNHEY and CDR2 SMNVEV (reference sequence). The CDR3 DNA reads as TGTGCCAGCAGTATAACTAGCGGGAGGAGTGAGCAGTTCTTC. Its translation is CASSITSGRSEQFF.

The CDR3 is CASSQATLSAPPGTEQYF. CDR3 DNA: TGCGCCAGCAGCCAAGCGACCCTCTCGGCGCCTCCCGGGACCGAGCAGTACTTC. The chain has TRBV4-1 and TRBJ2-7; D tentatively fits TRBD1 or TRBD2 (5 bases each). In germline, CDR1 is MGHRA, CDR2 YSYEKL. Trimming shortened V by 1 base and J by 6 bases, and 25 bases separated the two germline ends. This CDR3 has 18 amino acids.

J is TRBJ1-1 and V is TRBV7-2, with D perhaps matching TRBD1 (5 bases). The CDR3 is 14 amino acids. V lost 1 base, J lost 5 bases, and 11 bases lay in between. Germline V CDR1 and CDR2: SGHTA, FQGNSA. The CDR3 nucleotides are TGTGCCAGCAGCTTAGGGCAGGGACCTACTGAAGCTTTCTTT. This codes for CASSLGQGPTEAFF. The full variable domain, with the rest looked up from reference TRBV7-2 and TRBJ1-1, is GAGVSQSPSNKVTEKGKDVELRCDPISGHTALYWYRQSLGQGLEFLIYFQGNSAPDKSGLPSDRFSAERTGGSVSTLTIQRTQQEDSAVYLCASSLGQGPTEAFFGQGTRLTVV.

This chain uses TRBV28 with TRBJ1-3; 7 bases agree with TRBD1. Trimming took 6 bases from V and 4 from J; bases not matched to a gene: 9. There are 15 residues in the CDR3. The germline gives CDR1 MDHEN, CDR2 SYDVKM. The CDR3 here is CASSRGTAGGNTIYF. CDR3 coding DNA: TGTGCCAGCAGCCGAGGGACAGCCGGAGGAAACACCATATATTTT.

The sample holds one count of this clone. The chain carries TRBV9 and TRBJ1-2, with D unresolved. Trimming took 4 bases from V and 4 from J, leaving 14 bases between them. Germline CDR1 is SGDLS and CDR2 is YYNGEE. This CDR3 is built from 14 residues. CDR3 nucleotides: TGTGCCAGCAGCCCCGGTTCCGGATTCTATGGCTACACCTTC. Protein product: CASSPGSGFYGYTF.

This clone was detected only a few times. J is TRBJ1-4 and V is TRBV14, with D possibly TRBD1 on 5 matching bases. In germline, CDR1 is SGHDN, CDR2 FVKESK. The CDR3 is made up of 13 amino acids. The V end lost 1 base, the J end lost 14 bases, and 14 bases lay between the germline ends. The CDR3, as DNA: TGTGCCAGCAGCCAAGTGGCCCAGGGCGAGCTGTTTTTT. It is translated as CASSQVAQGELFF.

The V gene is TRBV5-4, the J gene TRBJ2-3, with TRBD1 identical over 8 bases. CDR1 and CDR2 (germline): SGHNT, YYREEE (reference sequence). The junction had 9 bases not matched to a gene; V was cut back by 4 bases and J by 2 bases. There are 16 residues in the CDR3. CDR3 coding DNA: TGTGCCAGCAGCCAAGGCCTGGACAGGGACACAGATACGCAGTATTTT. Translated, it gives CASSQGLDRDTDTQYF.

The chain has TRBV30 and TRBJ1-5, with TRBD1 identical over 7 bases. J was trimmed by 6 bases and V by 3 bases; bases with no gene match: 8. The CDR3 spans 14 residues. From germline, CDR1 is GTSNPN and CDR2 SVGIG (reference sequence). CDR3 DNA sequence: TGTGCCTGGAGGGAATCAGGGGGTGGTCAGCCCCAGCATTTT. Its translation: CAWRESGGGQPQHF.

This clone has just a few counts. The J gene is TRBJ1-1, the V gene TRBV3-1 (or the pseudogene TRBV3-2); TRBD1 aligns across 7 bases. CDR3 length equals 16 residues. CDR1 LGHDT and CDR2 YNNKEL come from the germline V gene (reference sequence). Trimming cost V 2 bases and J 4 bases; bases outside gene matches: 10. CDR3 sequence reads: CASSQHFTGAGTEAFF. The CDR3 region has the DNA TGTGCCAGCAGCCAACATTTTACAGGGGCCGGCACTGAAGCTTTCTTT.

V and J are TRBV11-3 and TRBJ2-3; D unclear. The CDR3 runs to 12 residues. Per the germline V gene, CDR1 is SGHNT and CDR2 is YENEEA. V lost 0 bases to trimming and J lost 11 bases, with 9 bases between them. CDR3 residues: CASSLENKKQYF. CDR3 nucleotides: TGTGCCAGCAGCTTAGAGAACAAAAAGCAGTATTTT.

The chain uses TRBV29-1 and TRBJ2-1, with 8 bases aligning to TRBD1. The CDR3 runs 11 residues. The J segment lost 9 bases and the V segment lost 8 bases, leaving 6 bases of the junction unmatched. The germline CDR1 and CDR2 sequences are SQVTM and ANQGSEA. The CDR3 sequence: CSKGQGGEQFF. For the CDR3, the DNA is TGCAGCAAAGGACAGGGCGGTGAGCAGTTCTTC.

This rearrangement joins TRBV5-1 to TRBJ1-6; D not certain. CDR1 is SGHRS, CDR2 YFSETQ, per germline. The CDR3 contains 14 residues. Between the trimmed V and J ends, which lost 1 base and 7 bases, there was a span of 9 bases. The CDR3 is CASSLIQENSPLHF. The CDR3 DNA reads TGCGCCAGCAGCTTGATTCAGGAAAATTCACCCCTCCACTTT.

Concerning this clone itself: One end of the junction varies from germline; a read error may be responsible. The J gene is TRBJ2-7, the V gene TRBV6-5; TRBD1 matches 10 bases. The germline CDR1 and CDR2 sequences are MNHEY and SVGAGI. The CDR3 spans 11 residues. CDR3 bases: TGTGCCAGCAGTCCCGGGACAGGGGTGCACTTC. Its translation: CASSPGTGVHF.

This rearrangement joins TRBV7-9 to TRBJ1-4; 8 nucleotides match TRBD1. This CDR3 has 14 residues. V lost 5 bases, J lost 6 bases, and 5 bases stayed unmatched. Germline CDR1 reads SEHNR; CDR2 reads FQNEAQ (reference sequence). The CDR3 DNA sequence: TGTGCCAGCAGCGAACAGGGGGTCGATGAAAAACTGTTTTTT. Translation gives CASSEQGVDEKLFF. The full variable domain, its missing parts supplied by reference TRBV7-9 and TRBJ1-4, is DTGVSQNPRHKITKRGQNVTFRCDPISEHNRLYWYRQTLGQGPEFLTYFQNEAQLEKSRLLSDRFSAERPKGSFSTLEIQRTEQGDSAMYLCASSEQGVDEKLFFGSGTQLSVL.

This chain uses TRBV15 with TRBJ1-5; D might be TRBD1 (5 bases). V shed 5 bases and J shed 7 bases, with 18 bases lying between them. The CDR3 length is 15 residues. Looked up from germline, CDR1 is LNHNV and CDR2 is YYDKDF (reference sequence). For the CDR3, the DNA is TGTGCCACCAGCCTTGGTACAGGTGGTCGGCAGCCCCAGCATTTT. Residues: CATSLGTGGRQPQHF. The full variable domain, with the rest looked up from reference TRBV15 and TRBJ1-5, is DAMVIQNPRYQVTQFGKPVTLSCSQTLNHNVMYWYQQKSSQAPKLLFHYYDKDFNNEADTPDNFQSRRPNTSFCFLDIRSPGLGDTAMYLCATSLGTGGRQPQHFGDGTRLSIL.

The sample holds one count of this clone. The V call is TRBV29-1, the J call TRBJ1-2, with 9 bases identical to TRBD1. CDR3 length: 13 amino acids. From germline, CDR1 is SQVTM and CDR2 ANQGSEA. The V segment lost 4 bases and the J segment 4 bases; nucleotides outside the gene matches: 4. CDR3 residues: CSVGTGEGYGYTF. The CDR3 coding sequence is TGCAGCGTTGGGACAGGGGAGGGCTATGGCTACACCTTC.

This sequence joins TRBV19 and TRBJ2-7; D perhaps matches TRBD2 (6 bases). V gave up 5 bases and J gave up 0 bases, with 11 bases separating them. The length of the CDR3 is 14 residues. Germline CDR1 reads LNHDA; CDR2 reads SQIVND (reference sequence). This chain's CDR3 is CASSLLASSYEQYF. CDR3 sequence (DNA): TGTGCCAGTAGTTTGCTAGCGAGCTCCTACGAGCAGTACTTC.

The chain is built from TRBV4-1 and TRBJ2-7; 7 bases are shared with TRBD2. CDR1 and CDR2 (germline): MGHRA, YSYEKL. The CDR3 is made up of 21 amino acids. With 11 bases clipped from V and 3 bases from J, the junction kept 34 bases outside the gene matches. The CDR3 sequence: CARRRPSRDYDPDAFDYEQYF. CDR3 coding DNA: TGCGCCCGCCGCCGACCGTCACGGGACTACGACCCTGATGCCTTCGACTACGAGCAGTACTTC.

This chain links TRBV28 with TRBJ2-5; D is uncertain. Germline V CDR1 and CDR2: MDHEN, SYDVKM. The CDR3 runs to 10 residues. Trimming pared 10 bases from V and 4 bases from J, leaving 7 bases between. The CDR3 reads CATVSETQYF. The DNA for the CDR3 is TGTGCCACCGTTTCAGAGACCCAGTACTTC.

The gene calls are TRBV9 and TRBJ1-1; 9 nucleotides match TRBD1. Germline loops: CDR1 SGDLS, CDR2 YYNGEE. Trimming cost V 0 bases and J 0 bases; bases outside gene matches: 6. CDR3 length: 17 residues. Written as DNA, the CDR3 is TGTGCCAGCAGCGTAGGCGGGACAGGGCAAATGAACACTGAAGCTTTCTTT. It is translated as CASSVGGTGQMNTEAFF.